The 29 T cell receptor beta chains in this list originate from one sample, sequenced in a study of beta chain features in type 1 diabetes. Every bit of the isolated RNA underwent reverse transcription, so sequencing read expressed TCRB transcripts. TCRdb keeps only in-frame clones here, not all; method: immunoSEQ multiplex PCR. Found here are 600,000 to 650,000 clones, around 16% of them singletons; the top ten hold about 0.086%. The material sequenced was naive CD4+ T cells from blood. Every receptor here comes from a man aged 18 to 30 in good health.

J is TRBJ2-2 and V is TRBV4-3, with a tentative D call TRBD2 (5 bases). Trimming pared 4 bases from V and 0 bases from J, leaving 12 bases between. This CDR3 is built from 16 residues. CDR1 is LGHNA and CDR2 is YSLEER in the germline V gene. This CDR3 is CASSRVLGANTGELFF. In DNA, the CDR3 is TGCGCCAGCAGCCGGGTGCTGGGAGCGAACACCGGGGAGCTGTTTTTT.

The CDR3 DNA reads TGCGCCAGCAGCTTCGGGTTGGAAGGCTACACCTTC. It is translated as CASSFGLEGYTF. The gene calls are TRBV5-1 and TRBJ1-2; D gene unclear. The CDR3 spans 12 residues. V gave up 2 bases and J gave up 8 bases, with 10 bases separating them. CDR1 is SGHRS and CDR2 is YFSETQ in the germline V gene.

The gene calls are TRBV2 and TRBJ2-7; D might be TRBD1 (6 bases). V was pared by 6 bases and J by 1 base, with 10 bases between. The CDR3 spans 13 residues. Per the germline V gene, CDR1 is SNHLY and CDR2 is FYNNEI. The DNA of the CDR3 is TGTGCCAGCAGCCGGACAGAGTCCTACGAGCAGTACTTC. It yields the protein CASSRTESYEQYF.

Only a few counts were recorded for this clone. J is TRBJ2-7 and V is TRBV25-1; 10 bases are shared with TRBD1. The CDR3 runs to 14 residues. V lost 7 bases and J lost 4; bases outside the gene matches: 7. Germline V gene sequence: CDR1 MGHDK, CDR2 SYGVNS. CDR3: CASNGQGVGYEQYF. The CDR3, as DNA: TGTGCCAGCAACGGACAGGGGGTTGGGTACGAGCAGTACTTC.

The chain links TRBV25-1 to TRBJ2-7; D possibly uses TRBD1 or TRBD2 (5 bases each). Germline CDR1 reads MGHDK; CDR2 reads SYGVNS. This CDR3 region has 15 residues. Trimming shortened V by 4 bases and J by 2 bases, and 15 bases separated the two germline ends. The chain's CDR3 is CASSGSGTKPYEQYF. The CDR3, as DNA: TGTGCCAGCAGTGGTTCCGGGACGAAGCCCTACGAGCAGTACTTC.

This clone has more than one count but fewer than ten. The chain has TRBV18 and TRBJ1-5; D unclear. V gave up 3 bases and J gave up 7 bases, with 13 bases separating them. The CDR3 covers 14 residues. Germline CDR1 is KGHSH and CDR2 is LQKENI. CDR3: CASSPAPPNQPQHF. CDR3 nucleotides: TGTGCCAGCTCACCTGCCCCACCAAACCAGCCCCAGCATTTT.

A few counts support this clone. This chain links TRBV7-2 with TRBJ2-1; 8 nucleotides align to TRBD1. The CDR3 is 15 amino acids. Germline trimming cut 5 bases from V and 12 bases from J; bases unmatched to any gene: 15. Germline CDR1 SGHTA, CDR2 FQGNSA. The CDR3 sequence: CASSINRDRFYRQFF. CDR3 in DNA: TGTGCCAGCAGCATCAACCGGGACAGGTTTTATAGGCAGTTCTTC.

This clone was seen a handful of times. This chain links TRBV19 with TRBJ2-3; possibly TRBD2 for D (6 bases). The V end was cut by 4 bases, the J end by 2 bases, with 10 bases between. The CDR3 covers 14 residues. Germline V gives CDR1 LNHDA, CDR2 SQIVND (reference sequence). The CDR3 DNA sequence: TGTGCCAGTAGTACGCGACTAGTCACAGATACGCAGTATTTT. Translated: CASSTRLVTDTQYF.

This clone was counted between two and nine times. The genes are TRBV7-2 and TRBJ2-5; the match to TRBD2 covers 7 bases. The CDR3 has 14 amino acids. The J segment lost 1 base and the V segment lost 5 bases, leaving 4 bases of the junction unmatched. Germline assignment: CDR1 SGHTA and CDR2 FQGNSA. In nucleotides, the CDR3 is TGTGCCAGCAGCCGACGACTAGCCCAAGAGACCCAGTACTTC. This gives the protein CASSRRLAQETQYF.

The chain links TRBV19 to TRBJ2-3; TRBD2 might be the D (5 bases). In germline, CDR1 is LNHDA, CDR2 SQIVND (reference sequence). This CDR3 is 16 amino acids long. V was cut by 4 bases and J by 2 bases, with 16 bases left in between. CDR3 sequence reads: CASSNILTRPTDTQYF. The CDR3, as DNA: TGTGCCAGTAGTAACATATTAACTAGACCCACAGATACGCAGTATTTT.

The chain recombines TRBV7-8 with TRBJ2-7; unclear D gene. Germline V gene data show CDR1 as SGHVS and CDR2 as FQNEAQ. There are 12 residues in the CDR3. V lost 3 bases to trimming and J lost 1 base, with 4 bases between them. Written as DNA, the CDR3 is TGTGCCAGCAGCTTGCAATCCTACGAGCAGTACTTC. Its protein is CASSLQSYEQYF. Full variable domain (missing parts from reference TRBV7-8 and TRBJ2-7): GAGVSQSPRYKVAKRGQDVALRCDPISGHVSLFWYQQALGQGPEFLTYFQNEAQLDKSGLPSDRFFAERPEGSVSTLKIQRTQQEDSAVYLCASSLQSYEQYFGPGTRLTVT.

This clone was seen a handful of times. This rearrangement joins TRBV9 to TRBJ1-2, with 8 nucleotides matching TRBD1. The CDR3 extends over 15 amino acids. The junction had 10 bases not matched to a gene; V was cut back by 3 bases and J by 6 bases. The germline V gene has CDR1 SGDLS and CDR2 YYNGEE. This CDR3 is CASSAEATGANGYTF. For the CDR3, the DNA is TGTGCCAGCAGCGCCGAGGCGACAGGGGCGAATGGCTACACCTTC.

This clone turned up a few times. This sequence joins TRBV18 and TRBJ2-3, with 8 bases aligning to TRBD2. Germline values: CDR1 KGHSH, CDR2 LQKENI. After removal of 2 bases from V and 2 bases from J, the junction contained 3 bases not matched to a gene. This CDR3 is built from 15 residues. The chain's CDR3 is CASSPIAGSTDTQYF. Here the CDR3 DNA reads TGTGCCAGCTCACCAATAGCGGGATCCACAGATACGCAGTATTTT.

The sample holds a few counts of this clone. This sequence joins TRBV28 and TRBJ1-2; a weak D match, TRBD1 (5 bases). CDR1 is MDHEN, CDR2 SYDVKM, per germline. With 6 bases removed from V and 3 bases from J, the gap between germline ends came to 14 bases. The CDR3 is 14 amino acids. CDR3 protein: CASSSAGTDYGYTF. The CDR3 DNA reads TGTGCCAGCAGCAGTGCCGGGACGGACTATGGCTACACCTTC.

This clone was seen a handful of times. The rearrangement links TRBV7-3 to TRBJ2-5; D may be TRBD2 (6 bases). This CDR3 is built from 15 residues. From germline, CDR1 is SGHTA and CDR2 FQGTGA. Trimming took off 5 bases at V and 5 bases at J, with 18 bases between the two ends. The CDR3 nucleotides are TGTGCCAGCAGCGTGAACGGGGGAGTGAAGGAGACCCAGTACTTC. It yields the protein CASSVNGGVKETQYF.

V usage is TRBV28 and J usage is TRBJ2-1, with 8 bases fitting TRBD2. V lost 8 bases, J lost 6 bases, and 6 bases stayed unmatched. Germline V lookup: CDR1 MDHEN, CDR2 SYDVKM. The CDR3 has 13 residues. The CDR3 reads CASVSGRGNEQFF. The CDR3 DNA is TGTGCCAGCGTATCCGGGAGGGGCAATGAGCAGTTCTTC. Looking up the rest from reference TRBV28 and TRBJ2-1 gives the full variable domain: DVKVTQSSRYLVKRTGEKVFLECVQDMDHENMFWYRQDPGLGLRLIYFSYDVKMKEKGDIPEGYSVSREKKERFSLILESASTNQTSMYLCASVSGRGNEQFFGPGTRLTVL.

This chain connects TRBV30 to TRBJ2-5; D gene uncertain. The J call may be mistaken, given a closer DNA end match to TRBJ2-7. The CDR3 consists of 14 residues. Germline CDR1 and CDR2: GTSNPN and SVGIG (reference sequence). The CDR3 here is CAWSVHNLGYEQYF. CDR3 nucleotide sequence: TGTGCCTGGAGTGTACACAACCTCGGCTACGAGCAGTACTTC.

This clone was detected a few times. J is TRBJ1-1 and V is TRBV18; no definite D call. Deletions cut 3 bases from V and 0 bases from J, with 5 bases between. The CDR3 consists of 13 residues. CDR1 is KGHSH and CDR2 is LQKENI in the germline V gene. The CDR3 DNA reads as TGTGCCAGCTCACCGGCATTGAACACTGAAGCTTTCTTT. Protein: CASSPALNTEAFF.

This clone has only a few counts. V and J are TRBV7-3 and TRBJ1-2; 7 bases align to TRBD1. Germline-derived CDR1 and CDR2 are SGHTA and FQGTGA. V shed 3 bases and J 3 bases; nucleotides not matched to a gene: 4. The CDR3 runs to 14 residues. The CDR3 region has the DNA TGTGCCAGCAGCTTCGACAGGGAGGACTATGGCTACACCTTC. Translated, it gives CASSFDREDYGYTF.

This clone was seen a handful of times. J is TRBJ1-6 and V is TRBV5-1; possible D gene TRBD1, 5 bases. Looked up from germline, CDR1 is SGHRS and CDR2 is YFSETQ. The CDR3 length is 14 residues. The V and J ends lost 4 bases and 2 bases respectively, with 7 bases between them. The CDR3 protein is CASSADTYNSPLHF. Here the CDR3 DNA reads TGCGCCAGCAGCGCGGACACCTATAATTCACCCCTCCACTTT. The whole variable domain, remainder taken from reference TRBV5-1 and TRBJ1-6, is KAGVTQTPRYLIKTRGQQVTLSCSPISGHRSVSWYQQTPGQGLQFLFEYFSETQRNKGNFPGRFSGRQFSNSRSEMNVSTLELGDSALYLCASSADTYNSPLHFGNGTRLTVT.

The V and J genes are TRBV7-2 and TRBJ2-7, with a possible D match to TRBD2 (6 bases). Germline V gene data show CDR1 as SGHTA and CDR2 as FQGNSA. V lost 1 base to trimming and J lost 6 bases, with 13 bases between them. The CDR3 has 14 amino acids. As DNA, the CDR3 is TGTGCCAGCAGCTTAGGGAGGGAGGCCGGCGAGCAGTACTTC. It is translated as CASSLGREAGEQYF.

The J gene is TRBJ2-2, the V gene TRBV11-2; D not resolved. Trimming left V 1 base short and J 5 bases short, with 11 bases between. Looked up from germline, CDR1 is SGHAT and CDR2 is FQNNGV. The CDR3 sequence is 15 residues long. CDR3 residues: CASSLVARSTGELFF. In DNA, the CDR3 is TGTGCCAGCAGCTTAGTGGCCAGGTCAACCGGGGAGCTGTTTTTT.

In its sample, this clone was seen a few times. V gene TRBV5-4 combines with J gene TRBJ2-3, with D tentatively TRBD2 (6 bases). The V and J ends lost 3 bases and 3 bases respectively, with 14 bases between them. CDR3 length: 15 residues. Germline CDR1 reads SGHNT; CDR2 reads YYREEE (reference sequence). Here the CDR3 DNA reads TGTGCCAGCAGCTGGGGGACTCCGGGGACAGATACGCAGTATTTT. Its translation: CASSWGTPGTDTQYF.

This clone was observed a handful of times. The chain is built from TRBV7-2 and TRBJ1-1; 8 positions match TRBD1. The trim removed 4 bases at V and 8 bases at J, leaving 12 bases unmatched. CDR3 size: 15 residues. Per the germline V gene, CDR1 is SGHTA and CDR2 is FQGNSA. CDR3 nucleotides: TGTGCCAGCAGCTCCCCTACAAGTCGACAGGGGGAAGCTTTCTTT. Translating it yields CASSSPTSRQGEAFF. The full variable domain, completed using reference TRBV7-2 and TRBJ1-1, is GAGVSQSPSNKVTEKGKDVELRCDPISGHTALYWYRQSLGQGLEFLIYFQGNSAPDKSGLPSDRFSAERTGGSVSTLTIQRTQQEDSAVYLCASSSPTSRQGEAFFGQGTRLTVV.

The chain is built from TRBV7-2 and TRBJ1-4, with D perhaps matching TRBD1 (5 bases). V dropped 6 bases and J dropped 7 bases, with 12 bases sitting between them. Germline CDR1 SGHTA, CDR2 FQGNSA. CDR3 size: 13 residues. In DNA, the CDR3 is TGTGCCAGCAGTCAGGGTACAATTGAAAAACTGTTTTTT. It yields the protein CASSQGTIEKLFF.

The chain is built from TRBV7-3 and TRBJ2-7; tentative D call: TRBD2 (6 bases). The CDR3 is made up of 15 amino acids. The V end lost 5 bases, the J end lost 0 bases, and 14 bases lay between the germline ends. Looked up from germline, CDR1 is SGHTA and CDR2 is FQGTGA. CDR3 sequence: CASSPQGGHSYEQYF. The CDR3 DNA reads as TGTGCCAGCAGCCCGCAGGGAGGACACTCCTACGAGCAGTACTTC.

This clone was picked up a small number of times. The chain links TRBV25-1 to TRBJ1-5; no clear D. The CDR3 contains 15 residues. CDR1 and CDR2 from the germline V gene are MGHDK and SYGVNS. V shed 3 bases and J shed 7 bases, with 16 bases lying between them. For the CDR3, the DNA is TGTGCCAGCAGTGATTCTCTTTGGGGAGACCAGCCCCAGCATTTT. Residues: CASSDSLWGDQPQHF.

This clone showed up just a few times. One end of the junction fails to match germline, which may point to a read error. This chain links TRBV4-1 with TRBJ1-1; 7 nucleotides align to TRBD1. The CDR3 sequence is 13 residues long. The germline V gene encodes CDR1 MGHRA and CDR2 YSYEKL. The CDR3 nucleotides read TGCGCCAGCAGCCAAGACCAAAAGGGACAGCTTAACTTT. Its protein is CASSQDQKGQLNF.

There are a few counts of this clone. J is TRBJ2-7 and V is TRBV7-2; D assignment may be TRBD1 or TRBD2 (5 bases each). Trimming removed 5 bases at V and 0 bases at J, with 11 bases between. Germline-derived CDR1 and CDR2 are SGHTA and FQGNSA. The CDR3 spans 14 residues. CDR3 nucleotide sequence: TGTGCCAGCAGCCGGGGCGCAAGCTCCTACGAGCAGTACTTC. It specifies CASSRGASSYEQYF. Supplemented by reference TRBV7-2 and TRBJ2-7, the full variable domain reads GAGVSQSPSNKVTEKGKDVELRCDPISGHTALYWYRQSLGQGLEFLIYFQGNSAPDKSGLPSDRFSAERTGGSVSTLTIQRTQQEDSAVYLCASSRGASSYEQYFGPGTRLTVT.